This entry lists 18 T cell receptor beta chains sequenced from one sample in a study of early T cells in non-severe SARS-CoV-2 infection. TCRdb analysed the 5' RACE reads with MiXCR anew, one entry per CDR3 protein. The profile shows about 100,000 distinct CDR3 sequences, around 10% of them singletons. The source material was whole blood. These receptors originate from an adult who was a healthcare worker with PCR-confirmed SARS-CoV-2 infection or an uninfected control (not recorded which).

CDR3 coding DNA: TGTGCCAGCAGAGAGGAACAGACTACGGTTGAAAAACTGTTTTTT. This encodes CASREEQTTVEKLFF. V usage is TRBV2 and J usage is TRBJ1-4; D is unresolved. CDR1 and CDR2 (germline): SNHLY, FYNNEI. V was cut by 6 bases and J by 7 bases, with 18 bases left in between. The CDR3 totals 15 residues.

A few counts support this clonotype. The V call is TRBV4-1, the J call TRBJ2-7, with D possibly TRBD2 on 6 matching bases. Germline V lookup: CDR1 MGHRA, CDR2 YSYEKL. The CDR3 loop spans 15 amino acids. Trimming removed 3 bases at V and 0 bases at J, with 12 bases between. CDR3 sequence: CASSHGRGSSYEQYF. The CDR3 coding sequence is TGCGCCAGCAGCCACGGGCGGGGTAGCTCCTACGAGCAGTACTTC.

The chain combines TRBV7-3 with TRBJ1-1; D is unresolved. Germline V gene lookup returns CDR1 SGHTA and CDR2 FQGTGA. The ends were cut back, 2 bases at V and 4 bases at J, with 11 bases in the middle. The CDR3 runs to 14 residues. As DNA, the CDR3 is TGTGCCAGCAGCTTAGGGCCGGGATCCACTGAAGCTTTCTTT. It encodes CASSLGPGSTEAFF. The entire variable domain, with the rest obtained from reference TRBV7-3 and TRBJ1-1, is as follows: GAGVSQTPSNKVTEKGKYVELRCDPISGHTALYWYRQSLGQGPEFLIYFQGTGAADDSGLPNDRFFAVRPEGSVSTLKIQRTERGDSAVYLCASSLGPGSTEAFFGQGTRLTVV.

This clonotype was observed a few times. The chain links TRBV12-3 or TRBV12-4 to TRBJ2-7, with a tentative D call TRBD1 (5 bases). This CDR3 spans 13 amino acids. V lost 6 bases to trimming and J lost 5 bases, with 14 bases between them. The CDR3 protein is CASRPQGRDEQYF. In nucleotides, the CDR3 is TGTGCCAGCAGGCCCCAGGGTCGTGACGAGCAGTACTTC.

This clonotype was picked up many times. The chain is built from TRBV12-3 or TRBV12-4 and TRBJ2-1; D unresolved. This CDR3 contains 12 residues. Trimming stripped 2 bases from V and 12 bases from J, with 11 bases between. CDR3 DNA: TGTGCCAGCAGTTTAAGCGAGTTAGGGCAGTTCTTC. It translates to CASSLSELGQFF.

This clonotype was seen a few times. The chain joins TRBV7-6 to TRBJ2-1; possibly TRBD1 for D (6 bases). CDR3 size: 15 residues. V lost 7 bases to trimming and J lost 4 bases, with 17 bases between them. The germline V gene has CDR1 SGHVS and CDR2 FNYEAQ. CDR3 region: CASTGKGGGYNEQFF. CDR3 nucleotide sequence: TGTGCCAGCACGGGTAAAGGGGGTGGTTACAATGAGCAGTTCTTC.

This clonotype was recorded at least ten times. This chain connects TRBV15 to TRBJ2-3; 12 bases map to TRBD2. Germline CDR1 is LNHNV and CDR2 is YYDKDF (reference sequence). Unmatched junction bases numbered 4, after V lost 1 base and J lost 2 bases. The CDR3 loop spans 17 amino acids. CDR3 loop: CATSRGGLAGNTDTQYF. The CDR3 DNA reads TGTGCCACCAGCAGAGGAGGACTAGCGGGGAACACAGATACGCAGTATTTT. The whole variable domain, remainder taken from reference TRBV15 and TRBJ2-3, is DAMVIQNPRYQVTQFGKPVTLSCSQTLNHNVMYWYQQKSSQAPKLLFHYYDKDFNNEADTPDNFQSRRPNTSFCFLDIRSPGLGDTAMYLCATSRGGLAGNTDTQYFGPGTRLTVL.

The sample holds a few counts of this clonotype. V and J are TRBV19 and TRBJ2-2; TRBD2 matches 7 bases. This CDR3 has 16 amino acids. Losses at the gene ends were 3 bases for V and 0 bases for J; bases not matched to a gene: 4. Germline CDR1 is LNHDA and CDR2 is SQIVND (reference sequence). The CDR3 spells CASSIREASNTGELFF. In DNA, the CDR3 is TGTGCCAGTAGTATTCGGGAGGCTTCGAACACCGGGGAGCTGTTTTTT.

Ten or more counts support this clonotype. The gene calls are TRBV7-9 and TRBJ2-3; D not certain. V was cut by 3 bases and J by 1 base, with 5 bases left in between. The CDR3 loop spans 13 amino acids. Germline-derived CDR1 and CDR2 are SEHNR and FQNEAQ (reference sequence). The CDR3 bases are TGTGCCAGCAGCTTTGGGGGCACAGATACGCAGTATTTT. It is translated as CASSFGGTDTQYF.

Only a few counts were recorded for this clonotype. The rearrangement joins TRBV29-1 to TRBJ2-1; 11 positions agree with TRBD2. Germline lookup yields CDR1 SQVTM and CDR2 ANQGSEA. V trimming: 4 bases; J trimming: 5 bases; junction bases outside the gene matches: 4. The CDR3 is 14 amino acids. The CDR3 region has the DNA TGCAGCGTTGGGGGACTAGCGGCTAACAATGAGCAGTTCTTC. Translating it yields CSVGGLAANNEQFF.

J is TRBJ2-1 and V is TRBV3-1; tentative D call: TRBD2 (5 bases). Germline assignment: CDR1 LGHDT and CDR2 YNNKEL (reference sequence). Trimming took 4 bases from V and 4 from J, leaving 11 bases between them. The CDR3 is 14 amino acids. The chain's CDR3 is CASSRVSAYNEQFF. The CDR3, as DNA: TGTGCCAGCAGCCGAGTTAGCGCATACAATGAGCAGTTCTTC.

This clonotype was recorded many times. The chain employs TRBV9 and TRBJ2-5; tentatively, D is TRBD2 (6 bases). CDR3 length: 16 amino acids. Germline values: CDR1 SGDLS, CDR2 YYNGEE. V was cut by 0 bases and J by 3 bases, with 15 bases left in between. CDR3: CASSVDGLPTEETQYF. The CDR3, as DNA: TGTGCCAGCAGCGTAGATGGACTACCTACTGAAGAGACCCAGTACTTC.

The chain has TRBV5-6 and TRBJ2-7; tentative D call: TRBD1 (6 bases). V was trimmed by 4 bases and J by 2 bases, leaving 16 bases between them. CDR3 length: 15 amino acids. The V gene's germline CDR1 is SGHDT and CDR2 YYEEEE. The CDR3 sequence is CASSVYPQGAYEQYF. DNA of the CDR3: TGTGCCAGCAGCGTGTATCCACAGGGTGCCTACGAGCAGTACTTC.

The chain joins TRBV6-6 to TRBJ1-1; no firm D call. Germline V gene data show CDR1 as MNHNY and CDR2 as SVGAGI (reference sequence). The CDR3 is made up of 14 amino acids. Trimming cost V 0 bases and J 5 bases, with 10 bases left between them. CDR3 loop: CASSYSNKGTEAFF. The CDR3 bases are TGTGCCAGCAGTTACTCGAATAAGGGAACTGAAGCTTTCTTT.

This clonotype was detected ten times or more. This chain links TRBV27 with TRBJ2-7, with 7 positions matching TRBD1. With V trimmed by 8 bases and J by 4 bases, 14 bases remained unmatched. In germline, CDR1 is MNHEY, CDR2 SMNVEV (reference sequence). The CDR3 is 15 residues long. CDR3 bases: TGTGCCAGCCGGCCCACAGGGGCGAATTTATACGAGCAGTACTTC. This codes for CASRPTGANLYEQYF.

The chain links TRBV28 to TRBJ2-7; 7 bases align to TRBD1. Germline CDR1 MDHEN, CDR2 SYDVKM. V dropped 5 bases and J dropped 1; count of bases not matched to a gene: 11. This CDR3 is built from 16 residues. The CDR3 DNA sequence: TGTGCCAGCAGTCCCCTGAGGGGACAGCAGTCCTACGAGCAGTACTTC. Translated: CASSPLRGQQSYEQYF.

This rearrangement joins TRBV12-3 or TRBV12-4 to TRBJ2-5, with TRBD2 matching over 7 bases. The CDR3 sequence is 18 residues long. Trimming cost V 4 bases and J 0 bases; bases outside gene matches: 14. The CDR3 DNA is TGTGCCAGCAGTTATAGGGAGGGTGCCCCACCGTACCAAGAGACCCAGTACTTC. Residues: CASSYREGAPPYQETQYF.

This clonotype was recorded a few times. A read error may produce the germline difference seen at one junction end. This chain uses TRBV2 with TRBJ2-3; D could derive from TRBD1 or TRBD2 (5 bases each). CDR3 length: 13 residues. Germline values: CDR1 SNHLY, CDR2 FYNNEI. Written as DNA, the CDR3 is TGTGCCAGCAGGAGGGACGGTACAGACACGCAGTATTTT. Protein product: CASRRDGTDTQYF.